The entry below gives a single TCR beta chain sequence along with its context. The antigen remains undetermined. The V and J ends lost 5 bases and 6 bases, in that order; junction bases with no gene match: 5. The CDR3 extends over 13 amino acids. Germline CDR1 reads SGHNT; CDR2 reads YYREEE (reference sequence). This specimen comes from a study of shared clonotypes between healthy human individuals. The study, taken as a whole, reports: Only blood samples were collected, and tissue repertoires likely differ. Although depth was large, rarefaction showed that sequencing of the sorted subsets was incomplete.

Naive CD8 populations comprised CD45RO-negative cells positively selected for CCR7, excluding terminally differentiated effector memory CD45RA+ cells. Repertoires were generated with immunoSEQ multiplex PCR, while TCRdb's copy carries only in-frame clones and drops some. The table has under 1 million clones, 85% to 95% seen once. The source material was naive CD8+ T cells sorted from blood. This clonotype originated in a young man in good health. J is TRBJ2-7 and V is TRBV5-4; TRBD2 agrees at 10 bases. CDR3 DNA sequence: TGTGCCAGCAGATTAGCGGGAGGCGGCGAGCAGTACTTC. Translation: CASRLAGGGEQYF.